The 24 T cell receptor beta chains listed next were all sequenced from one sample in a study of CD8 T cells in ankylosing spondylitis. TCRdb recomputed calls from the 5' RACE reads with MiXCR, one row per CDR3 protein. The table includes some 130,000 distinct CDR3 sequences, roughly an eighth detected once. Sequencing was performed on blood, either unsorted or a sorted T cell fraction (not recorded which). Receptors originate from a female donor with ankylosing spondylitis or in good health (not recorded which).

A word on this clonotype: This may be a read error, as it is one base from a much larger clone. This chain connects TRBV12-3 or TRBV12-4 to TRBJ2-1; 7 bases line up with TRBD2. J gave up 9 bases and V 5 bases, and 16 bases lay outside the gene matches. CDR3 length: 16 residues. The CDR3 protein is CASSLRTRGSRGEQFF. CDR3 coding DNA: TGTGCCAGCAGTCTCCGGACTCGCGGGAGTAGGGGTGAGCAGTTCTTC.

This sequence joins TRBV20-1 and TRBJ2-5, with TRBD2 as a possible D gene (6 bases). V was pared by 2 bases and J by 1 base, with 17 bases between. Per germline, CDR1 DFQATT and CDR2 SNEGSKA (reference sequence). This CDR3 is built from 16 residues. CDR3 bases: TGCAGTGCTAGAAGAGGGGTCGGGGGACCCCAAGAGACCCAGTACTTC. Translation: CSARRGVGGPQETQYF.

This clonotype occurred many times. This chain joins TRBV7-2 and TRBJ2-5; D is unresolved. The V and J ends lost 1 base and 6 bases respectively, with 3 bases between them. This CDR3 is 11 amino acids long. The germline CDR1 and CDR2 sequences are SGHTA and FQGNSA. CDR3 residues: CASSLEQTQYF. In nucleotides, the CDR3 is TGTGCCAGCAGCTTAGAGCAGACCCAGTACTTC.

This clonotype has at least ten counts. This chain's CDR3 is CASSVGASGSAGELFF. The CDR3 nucleotides are TGTGCCAGCAGCGTAGGAGCTAGCGGGAGCGCCGGGGAGCTGTTTTTT. This chain links TRBV9 with TRBJ2-2; 10 nucleotides line up with TRBD2. Trimming cost V 0 bases and J 6 bases; bases outside gene matches: 5. This CDR3 contains 16 residues. Germline V gives CDR1 SGDLS, CDR2 YYNGEE.

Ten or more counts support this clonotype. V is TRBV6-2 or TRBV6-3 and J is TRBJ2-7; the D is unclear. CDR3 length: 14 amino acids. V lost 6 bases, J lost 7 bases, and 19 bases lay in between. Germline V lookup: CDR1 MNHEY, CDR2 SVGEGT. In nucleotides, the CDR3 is TGTGCCAGCAGGTCACGTAGTGGGGTGTCTGAGCAGTACTTC. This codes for CASRSRSGVSEQYF.

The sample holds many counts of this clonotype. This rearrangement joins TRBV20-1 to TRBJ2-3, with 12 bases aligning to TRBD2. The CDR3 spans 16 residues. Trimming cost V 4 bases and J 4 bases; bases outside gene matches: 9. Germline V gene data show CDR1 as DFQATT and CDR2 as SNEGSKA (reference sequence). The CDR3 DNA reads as TGCAGTGCTACCCTGACTAGCGGGAGCGTGGCAGATACGCAGTATTTT. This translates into CSATLTSGSVADTQYF.

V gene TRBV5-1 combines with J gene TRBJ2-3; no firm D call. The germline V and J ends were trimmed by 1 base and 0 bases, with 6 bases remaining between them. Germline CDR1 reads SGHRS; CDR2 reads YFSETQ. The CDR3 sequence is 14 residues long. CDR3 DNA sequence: TGCGCCAGCAGCTTGATCGCTAGCACAGATACGCAGTATTTT. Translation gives CASSLIASTDTQYF.

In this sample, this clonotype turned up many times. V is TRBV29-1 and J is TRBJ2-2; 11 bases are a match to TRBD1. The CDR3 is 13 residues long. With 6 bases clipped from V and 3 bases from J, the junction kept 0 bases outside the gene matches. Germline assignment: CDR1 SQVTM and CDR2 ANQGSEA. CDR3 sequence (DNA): TGCAGCGTGGACAGGGGGCACACCGGGGAGCTGTTTTTT. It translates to CSVDRGHTGELFF.

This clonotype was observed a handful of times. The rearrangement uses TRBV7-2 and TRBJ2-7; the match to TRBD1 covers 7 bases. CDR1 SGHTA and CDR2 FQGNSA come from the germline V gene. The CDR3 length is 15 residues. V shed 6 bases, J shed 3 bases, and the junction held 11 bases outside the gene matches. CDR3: CASRTGQANLYEQYF. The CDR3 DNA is TGTGCCAGCAGAACCGGACAGGCTAACCTCTACGAGCAGTACTTC.

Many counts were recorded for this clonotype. CDR3 residues: CAIASDTEAFF. CDR3 nucleotide sequence: TGTGCCATCGCTTCGGACACTGAAGCTTTCTTT. This chain connects TRBV10-3 to TRBJ1-1; D is unresolved. V dropped 8 bases and J dropped 3 bases, with 7 bases sitting between them. Per germline, CDR1 ENHRY and CDR2 SYGVKD. This CDR3 comprises 11 residues.

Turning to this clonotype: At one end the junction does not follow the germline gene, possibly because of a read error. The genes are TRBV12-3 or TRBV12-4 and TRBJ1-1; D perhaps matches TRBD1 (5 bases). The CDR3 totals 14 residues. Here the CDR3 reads CASSLHLRGTEAFF. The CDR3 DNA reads TGTGCCAGCAGTTTACATCTAAGAGGGACTGAAGCTTTCTTC.

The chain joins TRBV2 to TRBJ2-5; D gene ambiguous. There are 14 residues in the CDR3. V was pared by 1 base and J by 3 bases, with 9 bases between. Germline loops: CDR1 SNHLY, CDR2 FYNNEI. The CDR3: CASSEGRMKETQYF. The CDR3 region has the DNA TGTGCCAGCAGTGAAGGTCGGATGAAAGAGACCCAGTACTTC.

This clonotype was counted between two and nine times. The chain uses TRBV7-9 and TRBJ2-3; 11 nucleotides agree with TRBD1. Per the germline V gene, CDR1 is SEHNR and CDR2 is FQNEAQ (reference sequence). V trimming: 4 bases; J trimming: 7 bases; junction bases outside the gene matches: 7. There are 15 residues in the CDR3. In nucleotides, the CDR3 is TGTGCCAGCAGCTCAGGACAGGGGGCGCGGAATACGCAGTATTTT. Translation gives CASSSGQGARNTQYF.

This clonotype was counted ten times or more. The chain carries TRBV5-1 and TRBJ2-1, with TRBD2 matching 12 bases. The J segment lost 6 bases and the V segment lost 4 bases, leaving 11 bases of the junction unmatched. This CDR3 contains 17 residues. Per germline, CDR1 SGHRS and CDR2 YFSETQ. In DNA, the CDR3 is TGCGCCAGCAGCCATGCACCTAGCGGGGGGGCCCTCAATGAGCAGTTCTTC. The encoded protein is CASSHAPSGGALNEQFF.

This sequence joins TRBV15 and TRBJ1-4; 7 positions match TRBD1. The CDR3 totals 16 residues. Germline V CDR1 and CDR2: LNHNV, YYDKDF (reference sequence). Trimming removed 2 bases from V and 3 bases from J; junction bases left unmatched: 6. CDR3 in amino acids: CATSRLPGTANEKLFF. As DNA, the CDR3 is TGTGCCACCAGCAGACTCCCCGGGACAGCTAATGAAAAACTGTTTTTT.

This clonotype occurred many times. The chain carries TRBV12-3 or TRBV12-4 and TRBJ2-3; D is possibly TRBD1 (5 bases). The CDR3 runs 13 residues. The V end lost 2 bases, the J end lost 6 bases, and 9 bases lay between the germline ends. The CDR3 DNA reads TGTGCCAGCAGTTTAAGGGGAAGGGATACGCAGTATTTT. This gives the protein CASSLRGRDTQYF.

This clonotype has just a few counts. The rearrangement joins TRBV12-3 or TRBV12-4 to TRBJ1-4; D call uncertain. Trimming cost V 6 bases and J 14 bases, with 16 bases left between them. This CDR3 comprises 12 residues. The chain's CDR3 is CASRLRPGWLFF. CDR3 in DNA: TGTGCCAGCAGGCTCAGACCCGGATGGCTGTTTTTT.

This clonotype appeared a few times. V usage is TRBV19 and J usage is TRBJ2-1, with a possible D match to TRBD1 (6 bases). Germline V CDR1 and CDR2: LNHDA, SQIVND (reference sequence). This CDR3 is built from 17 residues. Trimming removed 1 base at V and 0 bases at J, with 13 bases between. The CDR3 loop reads CASSIGTAFFSYNEQFF. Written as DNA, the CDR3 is TGTGCCAGTAGTATAGGGACAGCTTTCTTCTCCTACAATGAGCAGTTCTTC.

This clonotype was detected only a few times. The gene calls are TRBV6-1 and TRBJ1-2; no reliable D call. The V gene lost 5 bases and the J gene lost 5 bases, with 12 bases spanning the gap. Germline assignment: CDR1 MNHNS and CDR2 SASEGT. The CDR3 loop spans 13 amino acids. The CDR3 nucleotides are TGTGCCAGCAGTCTGGACGCTCTATATGGCTACACCTTC. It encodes CASSLDALYGYTF.

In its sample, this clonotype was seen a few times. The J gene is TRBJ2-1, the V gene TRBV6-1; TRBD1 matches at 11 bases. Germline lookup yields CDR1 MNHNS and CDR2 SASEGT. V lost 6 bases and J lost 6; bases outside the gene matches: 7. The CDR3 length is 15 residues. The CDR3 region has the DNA TGTGCCAGCAGCTCAGGACAGGGGGCACTCAATGAGCAGTTCTTC. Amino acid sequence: CASSSGQGALNEQFF.

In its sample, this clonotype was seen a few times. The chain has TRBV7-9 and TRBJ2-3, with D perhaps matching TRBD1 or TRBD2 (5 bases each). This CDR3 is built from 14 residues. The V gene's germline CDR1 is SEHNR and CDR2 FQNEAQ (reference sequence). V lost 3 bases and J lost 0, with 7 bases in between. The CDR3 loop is CASSFRDSTDTQYF. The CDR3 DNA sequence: TGTGCCAGCAGCTTCCGGGACAGCACAGATACGCAGTATTTT.

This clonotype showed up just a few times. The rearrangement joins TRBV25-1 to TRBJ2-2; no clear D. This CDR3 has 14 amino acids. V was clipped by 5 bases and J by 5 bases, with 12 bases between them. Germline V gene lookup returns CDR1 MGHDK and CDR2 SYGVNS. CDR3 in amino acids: CASSRRAATGELFF. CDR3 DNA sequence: TGTGCCAGCAGTCGTCGGGCAGCAACCGGGGAGCTGTTTTTT.

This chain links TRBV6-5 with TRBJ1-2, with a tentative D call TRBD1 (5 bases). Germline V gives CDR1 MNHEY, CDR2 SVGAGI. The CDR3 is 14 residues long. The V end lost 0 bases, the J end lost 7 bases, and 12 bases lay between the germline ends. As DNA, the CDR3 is TGTGCCAGCAGTTACTCGGGCAGGGATGCTGGCTACACCTTC. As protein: CASSYSGRDAGYTF.

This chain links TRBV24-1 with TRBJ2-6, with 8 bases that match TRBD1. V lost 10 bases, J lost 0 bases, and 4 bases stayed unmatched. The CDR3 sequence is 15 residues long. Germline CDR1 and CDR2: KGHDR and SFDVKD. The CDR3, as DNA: TGTGCCACGCGGGACAGGAGCTCTGGGGCCAACGTCCTGACTTTC. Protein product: CATRDRSSGANVLTF.